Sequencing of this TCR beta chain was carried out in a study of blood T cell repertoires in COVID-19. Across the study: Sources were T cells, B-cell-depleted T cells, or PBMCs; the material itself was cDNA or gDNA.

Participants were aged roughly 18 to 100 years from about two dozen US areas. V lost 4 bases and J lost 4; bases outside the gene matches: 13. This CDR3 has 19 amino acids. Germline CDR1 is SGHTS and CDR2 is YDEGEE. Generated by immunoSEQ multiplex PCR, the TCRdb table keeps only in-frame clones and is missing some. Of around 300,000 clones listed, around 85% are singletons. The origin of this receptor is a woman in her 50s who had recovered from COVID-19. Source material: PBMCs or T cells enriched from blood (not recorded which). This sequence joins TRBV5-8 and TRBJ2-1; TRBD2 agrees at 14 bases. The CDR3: CASSPTPGLAGAAYNEQFF. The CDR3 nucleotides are TGTGCCAGCAGCCCCACCCCGGGACTAGCGGGGGCCGCTTACAATGAGCAGTTCTTC. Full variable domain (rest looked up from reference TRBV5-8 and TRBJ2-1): EAGVTQSPTHLIKTRGQQATLRCSPISGHTSVYWYQQALGLGLQFLLWYDEGEERNRGNFPPRFSGRQFPNYSSELNVNALELEDSALYLCASSPTPGLAGAAYNEQFFGPGTRLTVL.